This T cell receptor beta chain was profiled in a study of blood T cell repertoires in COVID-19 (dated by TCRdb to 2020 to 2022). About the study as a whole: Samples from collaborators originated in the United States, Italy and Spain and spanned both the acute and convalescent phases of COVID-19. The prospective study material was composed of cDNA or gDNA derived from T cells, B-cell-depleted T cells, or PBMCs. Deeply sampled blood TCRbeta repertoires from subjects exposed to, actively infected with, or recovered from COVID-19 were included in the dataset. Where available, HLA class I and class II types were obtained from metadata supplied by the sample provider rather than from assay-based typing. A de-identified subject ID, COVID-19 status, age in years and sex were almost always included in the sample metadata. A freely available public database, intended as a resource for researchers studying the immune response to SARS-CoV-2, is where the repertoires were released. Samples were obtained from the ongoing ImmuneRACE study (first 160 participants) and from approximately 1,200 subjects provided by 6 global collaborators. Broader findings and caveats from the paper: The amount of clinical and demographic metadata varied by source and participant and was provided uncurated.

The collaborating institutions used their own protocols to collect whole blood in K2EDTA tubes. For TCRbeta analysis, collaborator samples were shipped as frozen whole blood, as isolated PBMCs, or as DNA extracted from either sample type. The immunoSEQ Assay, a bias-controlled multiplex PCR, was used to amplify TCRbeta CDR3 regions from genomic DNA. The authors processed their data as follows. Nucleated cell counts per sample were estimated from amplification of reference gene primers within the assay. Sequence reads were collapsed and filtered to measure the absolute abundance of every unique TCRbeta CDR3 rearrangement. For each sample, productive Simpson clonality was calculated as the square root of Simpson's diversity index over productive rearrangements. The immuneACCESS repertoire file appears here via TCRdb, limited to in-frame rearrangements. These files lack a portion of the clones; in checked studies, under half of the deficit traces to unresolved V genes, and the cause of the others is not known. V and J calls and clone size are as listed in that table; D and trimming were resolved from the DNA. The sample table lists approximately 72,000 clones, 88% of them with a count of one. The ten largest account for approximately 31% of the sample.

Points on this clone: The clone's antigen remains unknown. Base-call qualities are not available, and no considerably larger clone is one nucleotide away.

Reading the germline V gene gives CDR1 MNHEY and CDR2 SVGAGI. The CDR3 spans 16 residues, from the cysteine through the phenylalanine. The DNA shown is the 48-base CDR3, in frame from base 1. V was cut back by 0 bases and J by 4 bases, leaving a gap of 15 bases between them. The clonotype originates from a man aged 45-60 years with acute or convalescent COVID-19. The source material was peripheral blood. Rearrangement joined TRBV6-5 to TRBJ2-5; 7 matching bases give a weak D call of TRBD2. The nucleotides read TGTGCCAGCAGTTACTCGGCACAGGGAGGGATAGAGACCCAGTACTTC. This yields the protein CASSYSAQGGIETQYF.